Sequencing of this T cell receptor (beta chain) was carried out in a study of vaccination and CD4 T cells after COVID-19. This clonotype has just a few counts. Its antigen is currently unknown. Specified treatment: approximately nine-day PBMC culture with coronavirus spike peptide pools or control peptides (ViraFEST assay). Unmatched junction bases numbered 12, after V lost 11 bases and J lost 0 bases. The CDR3 is made up of 15 amino acids. The germline V gene has CDR1 MNHNS and CDR2 SASEGT. Sequencing of the DNA from cultured CD4+ T cells was carried out with the Oncomine TCR Beta short-read assay. TCRdb re-called the PCR reads through MiXCR, storing one row per CDR3 protein. The sample holds nearly 5,500 distinct CDR3 sequences, about 42% seen once.

The material sequenced was CD4+ T cells from blood, cultured in vitro. The genes are TRBV6-1 and TRBJ1-2; 7 bases agree with TRBD1. The origin of this receptor is a human donor who had recovered from COVID-19. CDR3 nucleotides: TGTGCCGGCCGGGACAGCGGACGCACTAACTATGGCTACACCTTC. Translating gives CAGRDSGRTNYGYTF.